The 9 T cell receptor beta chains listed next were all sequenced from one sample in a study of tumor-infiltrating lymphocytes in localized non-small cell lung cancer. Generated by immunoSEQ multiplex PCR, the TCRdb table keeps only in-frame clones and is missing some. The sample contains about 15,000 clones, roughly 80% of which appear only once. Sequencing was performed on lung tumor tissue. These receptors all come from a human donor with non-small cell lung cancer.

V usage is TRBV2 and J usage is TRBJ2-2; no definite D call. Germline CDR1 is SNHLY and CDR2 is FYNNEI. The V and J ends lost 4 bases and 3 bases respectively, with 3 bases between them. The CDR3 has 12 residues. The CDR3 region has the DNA TGTGCCAGCAGTGCAGACACCGGGGAGCTGTTTTTT. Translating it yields CASSADTGELFF.

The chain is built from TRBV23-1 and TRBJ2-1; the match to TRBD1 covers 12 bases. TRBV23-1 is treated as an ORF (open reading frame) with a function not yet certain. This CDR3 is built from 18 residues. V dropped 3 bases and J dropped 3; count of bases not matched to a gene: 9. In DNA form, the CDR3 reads TGCGCCAGCAGTCAGGTTCCGGGACAGGGGGCCATCTACAATGAGCAGTTCTTC. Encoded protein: CASSQVPGQGAIYNEQFF.

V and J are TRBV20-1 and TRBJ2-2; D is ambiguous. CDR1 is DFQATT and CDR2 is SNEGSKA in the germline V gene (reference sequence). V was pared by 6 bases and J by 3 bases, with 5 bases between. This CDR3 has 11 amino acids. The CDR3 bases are TGCAGTGCAGTAGACACCGGGGAGCTGTTTTTT. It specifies CSAVDTGELFF.

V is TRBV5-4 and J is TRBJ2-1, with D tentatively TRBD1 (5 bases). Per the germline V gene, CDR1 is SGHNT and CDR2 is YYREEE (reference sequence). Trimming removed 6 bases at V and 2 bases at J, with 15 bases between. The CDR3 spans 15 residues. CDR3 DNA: TGTGCCAGCACCGAACCAGGGCTAGCCTACAATGAGCAGTTCTTC. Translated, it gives CASTEPGLAYNEQFF. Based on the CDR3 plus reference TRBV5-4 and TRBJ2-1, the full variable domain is ETGVTQSPTHLIKTRGQQVTLRCSSQSGHNTVSWYQQALGQGPQFIFQYYREEENGRGNFPPRFSGLQFPNYSSELNVNALELDDSALYLCASTEPGLAYNEQFFGPGTRLTVL.

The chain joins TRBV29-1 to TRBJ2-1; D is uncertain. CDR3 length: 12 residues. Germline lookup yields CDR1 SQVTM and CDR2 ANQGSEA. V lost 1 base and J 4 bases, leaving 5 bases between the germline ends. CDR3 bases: TGCAGCGTTGAAGTCCGATACAATGAGCAGTTCTTC. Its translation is CSVEVRYNEQFF.

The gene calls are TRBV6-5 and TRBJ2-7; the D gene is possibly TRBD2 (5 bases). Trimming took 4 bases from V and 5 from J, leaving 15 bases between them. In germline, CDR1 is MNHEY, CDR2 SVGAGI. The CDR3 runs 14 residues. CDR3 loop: CASSSHGPGDEQYF. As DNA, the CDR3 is TGTGCCAGCAGTTCCCATGGCCCCGGGGACGAGCAGTACTTC.

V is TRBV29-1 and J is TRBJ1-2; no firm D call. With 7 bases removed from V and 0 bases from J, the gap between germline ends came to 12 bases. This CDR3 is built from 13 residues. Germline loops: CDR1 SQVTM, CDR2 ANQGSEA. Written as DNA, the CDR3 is TGCAGCGGGTTGACCGACTCTAACTATGGCTACACCTTC. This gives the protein CSGLTDSNYGYTF. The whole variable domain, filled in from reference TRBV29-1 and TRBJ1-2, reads SAVISQKPSRDICQRGTSLTIQCQVDSQVTMMFWYRQQPGQSLTLIATANQGSEATYESGFVIDKFPISRPNLTFSTLTVSNMSPEDSSIYLCSGLTDSNYGYTFGSGTRLTVV.

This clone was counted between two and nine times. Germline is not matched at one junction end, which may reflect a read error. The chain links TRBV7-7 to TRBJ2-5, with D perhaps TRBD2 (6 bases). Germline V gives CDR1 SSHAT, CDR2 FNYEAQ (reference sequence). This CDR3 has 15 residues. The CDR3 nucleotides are TGTGCTAGCAGCTTAGGAGGGCAATCCCAAGAGACCCAGTACTTC. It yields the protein CASSLGGQSQETQYF.

The CDR3 coding sequence is TGCAGCGTTGAAGGGGGAGAGGGGCAGCCCCAGCATTTT. It yields the protein CSVEGGEGQPQHF. The J gene is TRBJ1-5, the V gene TRBV29-1; perhaps TRBD1 as D (5 bases). The germline V and J ends were trimmed by 1 base and 7 bases, with 11 bases remaining between them. The CDR3 contains 13 residues. Germline lookup yields CDR1 SQVTM and CDR2 ANQGSEA.